A selection of T cell receptor beta chains follows, all from one sample in a study of blood T cells in healthy people across ages. A single record per CDR3 protein comes from TCRdb applying MiXCR to the 5' RACE reads. The top ten hold 6.7% of the sample, which has about 1.4 million distinct CDR3 sequences, approximately 63% seen once. The sequencing input was blood. The source of these receptors is a man between 18 and 29 years old in good health. The CDR3 runs from the conserved cysteine through the conserved F or W. D genes are given only for firm matches. Clone size is shown for a subset of rows, as once, few, many or a class of expanded clone.

>.|TRBV4-1|TRBJ2-3|TRBD2
TGCGCCAGCAGCCAAGAATGGGCTAGCGGGGGTATCACAGATACGCAGTATTTT
CASSQEWASGGITDTQYF
>.|TRBV29-1|TRBJ1-2|.
TGCAGCGTGATTGACAGAGGACCGTATGGCTACACCTTC
CSVIDRGPYGYTF
>few|TRBV20-1|TRBJ2-5|TRBD2
TGCAGTGTGCGGACTAGCGCGCAAGAGACCCAGTACTTC
CSVRTSAQETQYF
>.|TRBV20-1|TRBJ2-7|TRBD2
TGCAGTGCAAAAGACCTAGCGGGGGGGGATTCCTACGAGCAGTACTTC
CSAKDLAGGDSYEQYF
>.|TRBV27|TRBJ2-1|.
TGTGCCAGCAGTGGGGGGGGGCCTGGCAATGAGCAGTTCTTC
CASSGGGPGNEQFF
>.|TRBV27|TRBJ1-6|.
TGTGCCAGCAGCCCCCAGCAGGGGTGGTCACCCCTCCACTTT
CASSPQQGWSPLHF
>.|TRBV12-5|TRBJ2-1|.
TGTGCTAGTGGTCGAGGTGCCTCCTACAATGAGCAGTTCTTC
CASGRGASYNEQFF
>once|TRBV7-2|TRBJ2-3|.
TGTGCCAGCAGCTTAAGCCCCAACACAGATACGCAGTATTTT
CASSLSPNTDTQYF
>.|TRBV7-9|TRBJ2-3|TRBD1
TGTGCCAGCAAGGGACAGGGGATAGATACGCAGTATTTT
CASKGQGIDTQYF
>.|TRBV29-1|TRBJ2-2|.
TGCAGCGTTGAAGATATGGACAGCGACACCGGGGAGCTGTTTTTT
CSVEDMDSDTGELFF
>.|TRBV5-1|TRBJ2-1|TRBD1
TGCGCCAGCAGCACGAGTCCCGGGACAGGGGTAAATGAGCAGTTCTTC
CASSTSPGTGVNEQFF
>few|TRBV5-1|TRBJ2-3|.
TGCGCCAGCAGCTACTCCGGGACTCCATCCACAGATACGCAGTATTTT
CASSYSGTPSTDTQYF
>.|TRBV11-2|TRBJ2-7|.
TGTGCCAGCAGCCAGGGCCCGACCGTCTCCTACGAGCAGTACTTC
CASSQGPTVSYEQYF
>.|TRBV6-5|TRBJ2-7|TRBD2
TGTACCACCAAAGCGGGGCCTAGCGAGCAGTACTTC
CTTKAGPSEQYF
>.|TRBV20-1|TRBJ2-7|.
TGCAGTCCTCATGAAAACAAGCTCCTGATTAGGAACGAGCAGTACTTC
CSPHENKLLIRNEQYF
>.|TRBV25-1|TRBJ2-7|TRBD2
TGTGCCAGCAGTGGACTGAAAGGGACTAGCGGGAGCTCCTACGAGCAGTACTTC
CASSGLKGTSGSSYEQYF
>.|TRBV5-1|TRBJ2-3|TRBD2
TGCGCCAGCAGCCACGGACTAGCGGCGCAGTATTTT
CASSHGLAAQYF
>.|TRBV27|TRBJ2-5|TRBD1
TGTGCCAGCAGTCCAAGGGACAGGGAGGGGGAGACCCAGTACTTC
CASSPRDREGETQYF
>.|TRBV28|TRBJ2-7|TRBD1
TGTGCCAGCAGTCGCCCGGGACAGCCCTACGAGCAGTACTTC
CASSRPGQPYEQYF